This T cell receptor beta chain was documented in a study of shared clonotypes between healthy human individuals (dated by TCRdb to 2018 to 2020). With regard to the full study: The cohort comprised a couple of women and a few men aged 18 to 49 years. Per donor, leukapheresis produced somewhere between about 0.8 and 9 billion PBMCs. To increase sequencing depth and limit assay-specific biases, different laboratories used diverse techniques to prepare libraries and sequence TCR repertoires. The study deeply sequenced blood TCR repertoires of several healthy adults to estimate repertoire size and the extent of clonotype sharing between individuals. For each donor, CD4 naive and CD4 memory were each given three plates, CD8 naive was given two plates, and CD8 memory was given one plate.

As encoded in the germline V gene (reference sequence), CDR1 is SEHNR while CDR2 is FQNEAQ. The V and J ends are trimmed by 0 bases and 0 bases, leaving 9 bases between them. CDR3 length: 16 amino acids, cysteine to phenylalanine. Only the CDR3 DNA is retained, 48 bases long and in frame from the first base. For this clone: Its antigen remains undetermined. No per-base quality is available; no much larger clone lies one base away.

General conclusions and limits of the study: Sampling was restricted to blood, and TCR repertoires in tissues likely differ from the TCR repertoires found in blood. Because the study included a small number of donors, the genetic and exposure-history diversity represented was limited. Compared with non-shared clonotypes, clonotypes shared by all four sorted-subset donors had higher generation probabilities. Based on pairwise subsampling, the degree of clonotype sharing among donors was expected to be affected by sequencing depth. Rarefaction of sorted-subset datasets indicated incomplete sequencing despite the large sequencing depth. Larger estimated clonotype richness was generally found for naive subsets than for memory subsets. Across a few donors, around 5% of naive CD4, more than 3% of naive CD8, around 2.1% of memory CD4, and approximately 0.42% of memory CD8 clonotypes were shared.

TCR CDR3 regions were amplified from genomic DNA by multiplex PCR using the deep immunoSEQ assay. Genomic DNA extracted from each cell subset was distributed evenly over all wells of several immunoSEQ 96-well plates, and each plate served as one replicate. For sorted subsets, each replicate PCR was loaded with approximately 0.2 ug genomic DNA, equivalent to about 30,000 T cell genomes. Purified libraries were quantified with a Qubit 3.0 fluorometer, sized on a Bioanalyzer 2100, and re-quantified with the KAPA Library Quantification kit. Every immunoSEQ 96-well plate was sequenced on a separate single-read 150-cycle Illumina NextSeq 550 flow cell. Processing in the source paper ran as follows. Because only junctional sequences without quality scores were contained in the immunoSEQ output, filtering matching that applied to full-length reads could not be performed. Sequences were annotated with PyIR, a Python wrapper for IgBLAST v1.9, and V/J genes and CDR3 were assigned using IMGT germline references. Any read was removed if the V/J assignment was weak (E-value above 1e-6), the CDR3 was missing, or the read contained stop codons, out-of-frame junctions, or ambiguous translated residues. V3J clonotypes were defined as sequences sharing the same inferred V gene, J gene, and CDR3 amino acid sequence. Percentage overlap between repertoires was computed as shared unique clonotypes divided by the size of the smaller repertoire. Richness of each repertoire was evaluated using RTK rarefaction, the Chao1 estimator, and Recon v2.1 estimates of unobserved clonotypes. Generation probabilities for all TCRbeta clonotypes obtained by the gDNA method from a handful of donors were computed using OLGA. TCRdb limited this immuneACCESS table to in-frame rearrangements with V and J called. A share of clones is missing; checked studies link under half to unresolved V genes, and the rest is unexplained. For V, J and clone size, that table is used; D and trimming come from the DNA. The sample table shows more than 2 million clones, and 90% to 95% are seen once. In total, the top ten clones hold about 0.13% of the sample.

The donors were healthy, HIV-negative adults who had no recently reported acute infections or vaccinations. All donors were Caucasian adults living in Nashville, Tennessee, USA. CD4+ T cells were enriched through magnetic negative selection, after which naive cells were positively selected on CD45RA and the remaining negative fraction served as the memory subset. After blood collection by leukapheresis, PBMCs were isolated using Ficoll-Histopaque density gradient centrifugation and then cryopreserved in the vapor phase of liquid nitrogen. Analytical flow cytometry was used to check the purity and quantity of each magnetically sorted T cell population. Each sorted fraction had its genomic DNA isolated and then quantified by UV absorbance on a Nanodrop 2000c.

Material for sequencing was naive CD4+ T cells sorted from blood. The cell subset or site label for this specimen denotes: CD45RA+ positively selected. The sequence was obtained from a man younger than 35 in good health. The receptor chain draws on TRBV7-9 and TRBJ2-4; the D gene identity is not certain. CDR3 region: CASSLANSGAKNIQYF. The DNA is as follows: TGTGCCAGCAGCTTAGCCAACAGTGGAGCCAAAAACATTCAGTACTTC.